The sample holds a few counts of the clone carrying this T cell receptor beta chain. Its antigen is still unknown. 5'RACE primed at constant segments yielded TCR alpha and TCR beta cDNA libraries bearing sample barcodes and UMIs. TCRdb reanalysed the 5' RACE reads using MiXCR and keeps one entry per CDR3 protein. The sample records about 140,000 distinct CDR3 sequences, almost 25% being singletons. V lost 2 bases and J 4 bases, leaving 8 bases between the germline ends. The CDR3 has 13 amino acids. Germline-derived CDR1 and CDR2 are KGHSH and LQKENI. This sample was included in a study of T-cell memory formation after mild COVID-19. Study results and limitations: CD4+ bias marked clones expanding day 15 to 37, unlike balanced contracting clones. Several responding clones turned up in pre-infection memory, indicating that cross-reactive memory may have taken part.

This sequence was found in an adult woman who had mild COVID-19 (a few samples of this study predate the infection). Cell type and time point are not known. The specimen was PBMCs or a T cell subset sorted from them (not recorded which). The chain combines TRBV18 with TRBJ1-1; D may be TRBD1 (5 bases). In DNA, the CDR3 is TGTGCCAGCTCACCAGTAGGGGCCACTGAAGCTTTCTTT. Residues: CASSPVGATEAFF.